This record concerns one TCR beta chain sequence. This sample was included in a study of CDR3 diversity in severe acne. A single record per CDR3 protein comes from TCRdb applying MiXCR to the PCR reads. The sample contains more than 70,000 distinct CDR3 sequences, 48% of which appear only once. V was pared by 5 bases and J by 0 bases, with 13 bases between. The CDR3 has 15 residues. The germline CDR1 and CDR2 sequences are MGHRA and YSYEKL. The sequence was collected from a male donor in good health, serving as a control. The chain joins TRBV4-1 to TRBJ1-2; tentative D call: TRBD1 (6 bases). The sequenced sample was blood. CDR3 region: CASSSRTEANYGYTF. In nucleotides, the CDR3 is TGCGCCAGCAGCTCCCGGACAGAGGCTAACTATGGCTACACCTTC.